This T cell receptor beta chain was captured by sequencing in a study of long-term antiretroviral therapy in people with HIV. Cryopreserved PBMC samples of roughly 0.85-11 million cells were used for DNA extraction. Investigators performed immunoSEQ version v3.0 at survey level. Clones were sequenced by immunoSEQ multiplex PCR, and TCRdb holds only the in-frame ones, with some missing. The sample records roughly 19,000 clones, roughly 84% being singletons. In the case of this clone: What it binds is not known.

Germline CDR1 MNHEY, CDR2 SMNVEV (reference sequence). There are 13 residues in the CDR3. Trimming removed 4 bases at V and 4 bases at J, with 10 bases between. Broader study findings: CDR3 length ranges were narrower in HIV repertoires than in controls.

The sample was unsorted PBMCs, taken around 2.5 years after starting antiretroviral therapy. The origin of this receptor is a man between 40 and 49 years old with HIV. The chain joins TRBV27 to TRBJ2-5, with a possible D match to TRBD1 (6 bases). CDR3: CASSSRDIETQYF. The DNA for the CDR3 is TGTGCCAGCAGTTCCCGGGACATAGAGACCCAGTACTTC.